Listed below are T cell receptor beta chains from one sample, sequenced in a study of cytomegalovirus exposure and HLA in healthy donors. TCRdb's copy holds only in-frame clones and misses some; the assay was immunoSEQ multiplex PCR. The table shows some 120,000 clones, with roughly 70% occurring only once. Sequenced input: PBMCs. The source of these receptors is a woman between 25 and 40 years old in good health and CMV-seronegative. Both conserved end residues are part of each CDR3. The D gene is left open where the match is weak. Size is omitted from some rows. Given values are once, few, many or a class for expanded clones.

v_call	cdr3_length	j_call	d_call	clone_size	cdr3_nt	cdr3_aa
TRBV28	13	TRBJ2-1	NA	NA	TGTGCCAGCCGGGACACATCCTACAATGAGCAGTTCTTC	CASRDTSYNEQFF
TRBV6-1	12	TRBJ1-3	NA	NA	TGTGCTTCGATTAGCTCTGGAAACACCATATATTTT	CASISSGNTIYF
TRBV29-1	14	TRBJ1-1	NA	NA	TGCAGCGTTGAAGATGACAGGAGTTACACTGAAGCTTTCTTT	CSVEDDRSYTEAFF
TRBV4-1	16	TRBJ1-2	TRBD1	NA	TGCGCCAGCAGCAACCGGGACAGGTCGACGGGCTATGGCTACACCTTC	CASSNRDRSTGYGYTF
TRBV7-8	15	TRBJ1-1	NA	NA	TGTGCCAGCAGCTTAGCTCCGGGGGGAGTCACTGAAGCTTTCTTT	CASSLAPGGVTEAFF
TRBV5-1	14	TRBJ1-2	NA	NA	TGCGCCAGCAGCTTGGAGCCATCTCAGACAGGCTACACCTTC	CASSLEPSQTGYTF
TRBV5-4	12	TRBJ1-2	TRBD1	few	TGTGCCAGCAGCAGCACAGGGGCTCACTACACCTTC	CASSSTGAHYTF
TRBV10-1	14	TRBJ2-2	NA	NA	TGCGCCAGCAGTGCAATAGCGGACACCGGGGAGCTGTTTTTT	CASSAIADTGELFF
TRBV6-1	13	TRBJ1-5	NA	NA	TGTGCCAGCACAGCCAGGGTGGATCAGCCCCAGCATTTT	CASTARVDQPQHF
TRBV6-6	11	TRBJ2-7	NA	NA	TGTGCCAGCAGGGTTCGGGACGAGCAGTACTTC	CASRVRDEQYF
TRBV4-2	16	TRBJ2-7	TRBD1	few	TGTGCCAGCAGCCAGGCAACCAGGGGGCGATTCTACGAGCAGTACTTC	CASSQATRGRFYEQYF
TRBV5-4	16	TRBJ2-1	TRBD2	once	TGTGCCAGCAGCCTGGGACTAGCAGAAGTGGGGAATGAGCAGTTCTTC	CASSLGLAEVGNEQFF
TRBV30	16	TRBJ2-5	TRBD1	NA	TGTGCCTGGAGTGACGGGGTAGGACAGGGCTCGGGGGCCCAGTACTTC	CAWSDGVGQGSGAQYF
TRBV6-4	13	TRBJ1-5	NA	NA	TGTGCCAGCAGTGTGACAGCTAATCAGCCCCAGCATTTT	CASSVTANQPQHF
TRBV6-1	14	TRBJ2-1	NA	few	TGTGCCAGCAGCCGAGACGGAATAGCGAATGAGCAGTTCTTC	CASSRDGIANEQFF
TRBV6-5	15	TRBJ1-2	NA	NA	TGTGCCAGCAGTTACACCTTCCAAGCGATCTATGGCTACACCTTC	CASSYTFQAIYGYTF
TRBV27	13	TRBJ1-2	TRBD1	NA	TGTGCCAGCAGTTTAGGGACAGGGGATGGCTACACCTTC	CASSLGTGDGYTF